Listed below are T cell receptor beta chains from one sample, sequenced in a study of technical replicates of blood from a few donors. This table comes from immunoSEQ multiplex PCR, and its TCRdb copy is limited to in-frame clones, with some not included. The data contain over 70,000 clones, approximately 97% of them singletons. The sample taken for sequencing was T cells isolated from PBMCs. The receptors originated from a human donor in good health. Both conserved end residues are part of each CDR3. A D gene is named only where the DNA matches it firmly. Expanded clones are given a class, and other clones once, few, many or no size at all.

j_gene | abundance | len | v_gene | d_gene | CDR3nt | CDR3aa
TRBJ2-6 | - | 15 | TRBV2 | - | TGTGCCAAAAAAGAGGGGGTTTCTGGGGCCAACGTCCTGACTTTC | CAKKEGVSGANVLTF
TRBJ1-4 | once | 15 | TRBV4-1 | TRBD1 | TGCGCCAGCAGCCAAAGGACAGGGGAAAATGAAAAACTGTTTTTT | CASSQRTGENEKLFF
TRBJ2-7 | - | 15 | TRBV5-1 | TRBD1 | TGCGCCAGCAGCTTGCAAGGACAGGCCTCCTACGAGCAGTACTTC | CASSLQGQASYEQYF
TRBJ2-7 | - | 19 | TRBV10-3 | TRBD2 | TGTGCCATCAGTGAGTCGATGGGACTAGCGGGAGCCCAGCCCTACGAGCAGTACTTC | CAISESMGLAGAQPYEQYF
TRBJ1-1 | - | 14 | TRBV7-2 | TRBD1 | TGTGCCAGCAGCTTGCAGGGGGCGTTCACTGAAGCTTTCTTT | CASSLQGAFTEAFF
TRBJ2-1 | - | 15 | TRBV6-5 | TRBD2 | TGTGCCACTGCGCCTAGCGGAGGGGCTTACAATGAGCAGTTCTTC | CATAPSGGAYNEQFF
TRBJ2-7 | - | 14 | TRBV21-1 | - | TGTGCCAGCAGCCGCCGGGATCTATCCTACGAGCAGTACTTC | CASSRRDLSYEQYF
TRBJ1-5 | - | 13 | TRBV5-6 | - | TGTGCCAGCAGCGAGTCGGGGGTGCTGCCCCAGCATTTT | CASSESGVLPQHF
TRBJ2-3 | - | 16 | TRBV5-6 | TRBD2 | TGTGCCAGCAGCAAGGGACTAGCGGGAGTTTTAGATACGCAGTATTTT | CASSKGLAGVLDTQYF
TRBJ2-3 | - | 13 | TRBV19 | TRBD2 | TGTGCCAGTCGGGGACTAGCGAGTGATACGCAGTATTTT | CASRGLASDTQYF
TRBJ2-7 | - | 15 | TRBV5-5 | TRBD2 | TGTGCCAGCAGCCTGGATGGGACTAGAACCTACGAGCAGTACTTC | CASSLDGTRTYEQYF
TRBJ2-1 | - | 15 | TRBV11-2 | - | TGTGCCACCGCCTCTATAAGGACTGGGGACAATGAGCAGTTCTTC | CATASIRTGDNEQFF
TRBJ1-4 | - | 14 | TRBV19 | - | TGTGCCAGTAGTTCGGTAGCAACTAATGAAAAACTGTTTTTT | CASSSVATNEKLFF
TRBJ2-1 | - | 15 | TRBV28 | - | TGTGCCAGCAGTCCCCAGGAGGGGACTTACAATGAGCAGTTCTTC | CASSPQEGTYNEQFF
TRBJ1-1 | - | 14 | TRBV7-9 | - | TGTGCCAGCAGCTTAGGGGGGGGGAACACTGAAGCTTTCTTT | CASSLGGGNTEAFF